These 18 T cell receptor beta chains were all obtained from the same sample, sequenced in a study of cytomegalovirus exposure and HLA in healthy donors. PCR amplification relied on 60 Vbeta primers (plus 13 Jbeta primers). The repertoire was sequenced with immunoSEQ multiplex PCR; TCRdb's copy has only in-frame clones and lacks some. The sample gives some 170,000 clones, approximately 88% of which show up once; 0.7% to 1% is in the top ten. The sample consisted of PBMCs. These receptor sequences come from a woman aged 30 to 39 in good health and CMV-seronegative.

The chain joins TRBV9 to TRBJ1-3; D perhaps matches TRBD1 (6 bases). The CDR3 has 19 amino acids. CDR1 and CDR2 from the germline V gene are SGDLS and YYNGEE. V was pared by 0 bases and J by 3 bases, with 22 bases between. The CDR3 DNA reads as TGTGCCAGCAGCGTAGAAGGGCCAGGGGACTATCTCTATGGAAACACCATATATTTT. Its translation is CASSVEGPGDYLYGNTIYF.

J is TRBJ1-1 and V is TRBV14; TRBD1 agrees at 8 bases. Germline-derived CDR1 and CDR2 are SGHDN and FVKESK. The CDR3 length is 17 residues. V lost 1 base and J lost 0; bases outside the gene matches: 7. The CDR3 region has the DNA TGTGCCAGCAGCCAAGTCGGCAGGGGGCTTCTGAACACTGAAGCTTTCTTT. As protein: CASSQVGRGLLNTEAFF.

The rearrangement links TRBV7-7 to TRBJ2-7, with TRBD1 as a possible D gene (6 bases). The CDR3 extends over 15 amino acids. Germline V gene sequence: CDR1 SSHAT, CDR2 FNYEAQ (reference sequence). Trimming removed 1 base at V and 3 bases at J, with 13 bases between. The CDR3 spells CASSLEVGAVYEQYF. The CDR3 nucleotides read TGTGCCAGCAGCTTAGAGGTGGGGGCGGTCTACGAGCAGTACTTC.

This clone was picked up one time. The CDR3 DNA reads TGTGCCAGCAGCGTAGGACCCGTGGGCACGACGAGCACAGATACGCAGTATTTT. Translated: CASSVGPVGTTSTDTQYF. The chain joins TRBV9 to TRBJ2-3; D unresolved. The ends were cut back, 0 bases at V and 0 bases at J, with 17 bases in the middle. Germline values: CDR1 SGDLS, CDR2 YYNGEE. This CDR3 is built from 18 residues.

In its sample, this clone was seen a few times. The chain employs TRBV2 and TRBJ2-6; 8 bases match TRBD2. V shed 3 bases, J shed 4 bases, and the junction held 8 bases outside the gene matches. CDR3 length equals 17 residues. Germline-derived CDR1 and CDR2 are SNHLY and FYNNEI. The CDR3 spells CASSDQGGGSGANVLTF. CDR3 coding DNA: TGTGCCAGCAGTGATCAGGGCGGGGGGTCGGGGGCCAACGTCCTGACTTTC.

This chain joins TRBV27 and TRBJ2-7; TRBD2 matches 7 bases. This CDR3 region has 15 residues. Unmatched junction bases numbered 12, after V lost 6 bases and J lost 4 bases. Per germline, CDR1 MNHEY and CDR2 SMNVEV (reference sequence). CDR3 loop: CASSHYLAEPYEQYF. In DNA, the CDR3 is TGTGCCAGCAGCCACTACCTAGCGGAGCCTTACGAGCAGTACTTC.

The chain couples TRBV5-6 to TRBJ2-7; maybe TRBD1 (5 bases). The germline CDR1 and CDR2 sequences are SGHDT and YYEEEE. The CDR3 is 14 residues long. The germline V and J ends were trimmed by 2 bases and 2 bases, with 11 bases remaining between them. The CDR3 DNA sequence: TGTGCCAGCAGCTTTCCAGGGCTCGCCTACGAGCAGTACTTC. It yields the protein CASSFPGLAYEQYF.

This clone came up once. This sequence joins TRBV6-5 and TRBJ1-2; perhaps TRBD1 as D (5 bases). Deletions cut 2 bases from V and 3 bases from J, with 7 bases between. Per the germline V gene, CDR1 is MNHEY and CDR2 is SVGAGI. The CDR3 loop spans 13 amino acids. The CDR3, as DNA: TGTGCCAGCAGTTACGGGGGGGACTATGGCTACACCTTC. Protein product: CASSYGGDYGYTF.

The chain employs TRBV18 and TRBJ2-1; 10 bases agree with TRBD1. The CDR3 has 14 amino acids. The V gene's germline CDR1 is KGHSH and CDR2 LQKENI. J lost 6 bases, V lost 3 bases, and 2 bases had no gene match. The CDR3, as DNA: TGTGCCAGCTCACCGGACAGGGGGGCCAATGAGCAGTTCTTC. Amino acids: CASSPDRGANEQFF.

DNA for the CDR3: TGTGCCAGCAGTCCTTCCCGGGAGCCGTACAATGAGCAGTTCTTC. It specifies CASSPSREPYNEQFF. The gene calls are TRBV27 and TRBJ2-1, with D possibly TRBD2 on 6 matching bases. Germline values: CDR1 MNHEY, CDR2 SMNVEV (reference sequence). This CDR3 has 15 amino acids. V gave up 5 bases and J gave up 4 bases, with 15 bases separating them.

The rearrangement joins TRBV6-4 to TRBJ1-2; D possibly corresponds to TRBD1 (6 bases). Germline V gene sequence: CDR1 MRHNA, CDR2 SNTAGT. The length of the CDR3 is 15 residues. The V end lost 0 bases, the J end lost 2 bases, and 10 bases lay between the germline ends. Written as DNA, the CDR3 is TGTGCCAGCAGTGACTCCGCGGGGGCAAACTATGGCTACACCTTC. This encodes CASSDSAGANYGYTF.

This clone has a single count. This chain's CDR3 is CASTSTRGTDYEQYF. The CDR3 DNA sequence: TGTGCCAGCACCTCAACCAGGGGAACAGACTACGAGCAGTACTTC. The J gene is TRBJ2-7, the V gene TRBV27; possible D gene TRBD1, 6 bases. CDR1 is MNHEY and CDR2 is SMNVEV in the germline V gene (reference sequence). Trimming stripped 7 bases from V and 3 bases from J, with 19 bases between. This CDR3 spans 15 amino acids.

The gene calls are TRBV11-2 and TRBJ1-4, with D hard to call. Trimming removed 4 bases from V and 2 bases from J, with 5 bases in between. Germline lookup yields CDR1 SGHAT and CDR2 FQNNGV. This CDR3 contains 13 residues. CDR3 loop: CASSSSTNEKLFF. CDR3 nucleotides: TGTGCCAGCAGCTCCTCGACTAATGAAAAACTGTTTTTT.

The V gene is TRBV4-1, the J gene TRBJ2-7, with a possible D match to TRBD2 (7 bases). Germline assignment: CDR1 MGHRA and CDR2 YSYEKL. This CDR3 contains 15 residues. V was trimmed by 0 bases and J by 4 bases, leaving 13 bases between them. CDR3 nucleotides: TGCGCCAGCAGCCAAGACCTGGGGGGGCTATACGAGCAGTACTTC. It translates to CASSQDLGGLYEQYF.

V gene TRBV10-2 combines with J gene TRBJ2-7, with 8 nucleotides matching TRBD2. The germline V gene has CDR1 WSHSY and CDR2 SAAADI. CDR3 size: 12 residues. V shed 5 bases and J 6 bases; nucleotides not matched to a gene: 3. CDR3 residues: CASSFGLAEQYF. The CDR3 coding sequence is TGCGCCAGCAGTTTTGGACTAGCCGAGCAGTACTTC.

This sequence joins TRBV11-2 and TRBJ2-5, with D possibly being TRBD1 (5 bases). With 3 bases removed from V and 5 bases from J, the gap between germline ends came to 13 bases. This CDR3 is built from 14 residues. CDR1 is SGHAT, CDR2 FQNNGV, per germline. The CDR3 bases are TGTGCCAGCAGCTTGGGGCCGGTGGGCGAGACCCAGTACTTC. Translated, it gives CASSLGPVGETQYF.

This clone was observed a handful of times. In DNA form, the CDR3 reads TGTGCCAGTAGTCCGGGACGACAGGGGGGCCGAGGGACTGAAGCTTTCTTT. As protein: CASSPGRQGGRGTEAFF. The chain links TRBV19 to TRBJ1-1, with 9 bases that match TRBD1. The CDR3 is 17 amino acids. V was pared by 5 bases and J by 5 bases, with 15 bases of the junction left unmatched. Germline values: CDR1 LNHDA, CDR2 SQIVND (reference sequence).

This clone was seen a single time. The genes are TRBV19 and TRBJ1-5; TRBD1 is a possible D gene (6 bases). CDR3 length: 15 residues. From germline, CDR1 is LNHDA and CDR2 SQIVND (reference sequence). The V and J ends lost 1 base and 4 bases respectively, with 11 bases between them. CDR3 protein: CASSIGRGSNQPQHF. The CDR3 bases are TGTGCCAGTAGTATAGGCAGGGGAAGTAATCAGCCCCAGCATTTT.